This T cell receptor beta chain came from a study of T cells after yellow fever vaccination. Using its own MiXCR run on the 5' RACE reads, TCRdb lists one record per CDR3 protein. The repertoire consists of hundreds of thousands of distinct CDR3 sequences, with about 17% occurring once and the leading ten covering 15% to 20%. The germline V gene has CDR1 SEHNR and CDR2 FQNEAQ (reference sequence). Trimming removed 8 bases at V and 5 bases at J, with 15 bases between. The CDR3 sequence is 13 residues long. V usage is TRBV7-9 and J usage is TRBJ2-5; D unclear. The material sequenced was PBMCs, taken before the yellow fever booster vaccination. This TCR was recovered from a man in his late teens or twenties who received the YFV17D yellow fever vaccine. This chain's CDR3 is CASAYPVGETQYF. For the CDR3, the DNA is TGTGCCAGCGCTTATCCGGTGGGGGAGACCCAGTACTTC.